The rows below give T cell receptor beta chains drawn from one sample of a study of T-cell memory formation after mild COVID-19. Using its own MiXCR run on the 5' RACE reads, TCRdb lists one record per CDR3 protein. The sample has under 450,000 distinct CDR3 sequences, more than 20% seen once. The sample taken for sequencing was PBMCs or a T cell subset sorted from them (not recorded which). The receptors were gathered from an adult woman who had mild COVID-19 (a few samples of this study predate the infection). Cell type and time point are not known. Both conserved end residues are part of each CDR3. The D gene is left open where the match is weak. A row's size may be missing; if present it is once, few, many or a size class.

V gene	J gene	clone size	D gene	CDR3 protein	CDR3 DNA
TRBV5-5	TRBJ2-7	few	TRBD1	CASSYETGGGVYEQYF	TGTGCCAGCAGCTACGAAACAGGGGGCGGTGTCTACGAGCAGTACTTC
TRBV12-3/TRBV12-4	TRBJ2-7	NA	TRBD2	CASRKSPGLAGGDSSYEQYF	TGTGCCAGCAGGAAAAGTCCCGGGCTAGCGGGGGGCGACAGCTCCTACGAGCAGTACTTC
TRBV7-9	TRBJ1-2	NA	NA	CASSLGRDIYGYTF	TGTGCCAGCAGCTTGGGCCGGGACATCTATGGCTACACCTTC
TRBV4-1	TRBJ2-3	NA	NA	CASSQEMSQQSGYF	TGCGCCAGCAGCCAAGAAATGAGCCAGCAATCTGGGTATTTT
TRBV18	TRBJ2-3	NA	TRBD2	CASSSAEGGSGVGTDTQYF	TGTGCCAGCTCATCAGCGGAAGGTGGTAGCGGGGTCGGCACAGATACGCAGTATTTT
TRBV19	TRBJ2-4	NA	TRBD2	CASRLTSGIQYF	TGTGCCAGTAGACTGACTAGCGGGATACAGTACTTC
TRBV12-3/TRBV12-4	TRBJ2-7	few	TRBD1	CASRDRDRSYEQYF	TGTGCCAGCAGAGACCGGGACAGGTCCTACGAGCAGTACTTC
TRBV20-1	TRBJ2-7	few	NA	CSARERREQYF	TGCAGTGCTAGAGAAAGGCGGGAGCAGTACTTC
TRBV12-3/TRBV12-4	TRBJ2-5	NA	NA	CASKETQYF	TGTGCCAGCAAAGAGACCCAGTACTTC
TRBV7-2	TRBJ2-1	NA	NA	CASSLAGGSNNEQFF	TGTGCCAGCAGCTTAGCGGGGGGCTCTAACAATGAGCAGTTCTTC
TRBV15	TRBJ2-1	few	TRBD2	CATSRAGTSGGDEQFF	TGTGCCACCAGCAGAGCCGGGACTAGCGGAGGGGATGAGCAGTTCTTC
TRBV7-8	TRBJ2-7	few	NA	CASSLVVFVSSYEQYF	TGTGCCAGCAGCTTAGTAGTGTTCGTTAGCTCCTACGAGCAGTACTTC
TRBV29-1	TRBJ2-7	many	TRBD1	CSVGTGSYEQYF	TGCAGCGTTGGGACAGGGTCCTACGAGCAGTACTTC
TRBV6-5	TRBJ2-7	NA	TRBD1	CASRPGQGRQYF	TGTGCCAGCAGACCAGGACAGGGACGCCAGTACTTC
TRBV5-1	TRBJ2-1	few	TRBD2	CASSPRGGVRYNEQFF	TGCGCCAGCAGCCCCCGGGGGGGAGTTCGCTACAATGAGCAGTTCTTC
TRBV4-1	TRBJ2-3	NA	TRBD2	CASSQLAGTSGTDTQYF	TGCGCCAGCAGCCAACTAGCCGGGACTAGCGGCACAGATACGCAGTATTTT
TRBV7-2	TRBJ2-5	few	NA	CASSWDGDKETQYF	TGTGCCAGCAGCTGGGACGGAGACAAAGAGACCCAGTACTTC
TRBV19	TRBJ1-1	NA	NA	CASSMGMGPTEAFF	TGTGCCAGTAGTATGGGTATGGGTCCCACTGAAGCTTTCTTT
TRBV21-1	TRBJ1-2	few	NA	CASPTGGAQSDGYTF	TGTGCCAGCCCCACAGGAGGGGCCCAATCGGATGGCTACACCTTC
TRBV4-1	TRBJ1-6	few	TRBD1	CASSRGQGPRSPLHF	TGCGCCAGCAGCCGGGGACAGGGGCCTCGGTCACCCCTCCACTTT
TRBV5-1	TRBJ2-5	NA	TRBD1	CASFQGVQETQYF	TGCGCCAGCTTTCAGGGGGTCCAGGAGACCCAGTACTTC
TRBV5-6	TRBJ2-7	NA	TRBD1	CASSLTGVVTYEQYF	TGTGCCAGCAGCTTGACAGGGGTTGTGACCTACGAGCAGTACTTC
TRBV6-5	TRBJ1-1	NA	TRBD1	CASRPGGLSNTEAFF	TGTGCCAGCAGGCCAGGGGGACTATCGAACACTGAAGCTTTCTTT
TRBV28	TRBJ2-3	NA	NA	CASSFGTGRTDTQYF	TGTGCCAGCAGTTTCGGGACGGGACGCACAGATACGCAGTATTTT
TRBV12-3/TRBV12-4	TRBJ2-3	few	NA	CASSSSAGRTDTQYF	TGTGCCAGCAGTTCCTCCGCGGGCCGCACAGATACGCAGTATTTT
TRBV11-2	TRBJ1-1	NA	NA	CASSEVGTAFQAFF	TGTGCCAGCAGCGAGGTGGGTACCGCTTTCCAAGCTTTCTTT
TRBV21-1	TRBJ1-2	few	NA	CASSKTGYDYGYTF	TGTGCCAGCAGCAAGACAGGGTACGACTATGGCTACACCTTC
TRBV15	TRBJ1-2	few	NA	CATSRQGLLGGYTF	TGTGCCACCAGCAGACAGGGGTTGCTAGGAGGCTACACCTTC
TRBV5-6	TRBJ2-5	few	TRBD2	CASSFPGGVETQYF	TGTGCCAGCAGCTTCCCGGGGGGGGTAGAGACCCAGTACTTC
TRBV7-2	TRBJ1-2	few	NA	CASSLGVDSWYGYTF	TGTGCCAGCAGCTTAGGGGTGGATTCCTGGTATGGCTACACCTTC
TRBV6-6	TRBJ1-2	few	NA	CAGNDRNYGYTF	TGTGCCGGTAATGACAGGAACTATGGCTACACCTTC
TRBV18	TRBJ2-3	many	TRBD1	CASSPYGQGASDTQYF	TGTGCCAGCTCACCCTACGGACAGGGGGCCTCAGATACGCAGTATTTT
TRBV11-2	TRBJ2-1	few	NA	CASSLRYPEQFF	TGTGCCAGCAGCTTACGGTATCCTGAGCAGTTCTTC
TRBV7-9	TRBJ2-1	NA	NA	CASSLPGNNEQFF	TGTGCCAGCAGCTTGCCAGGGAACAATGAGCAGTTCTTC
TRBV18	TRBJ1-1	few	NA	CASSPRADTEAFF	TGTGCCAGCTCACCACGTGCGGACACTGAAGCTTTCTTT
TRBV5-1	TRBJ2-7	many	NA	CASSFDAYEQYF	TGCGCCAGCAGCTTCGACGCCTACGAGCAGTACTTC
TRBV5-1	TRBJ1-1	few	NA	CASSLDVGANTEAFF	TGCGCCAGCAGCTTGGATGTGGGGGCAAATACTGAAGCTTTCTTT
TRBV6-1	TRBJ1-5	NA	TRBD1	CASIGQGYSNQPQHF	TGTGCCAGCATTGGACAGGGGTATAGCAATCAGCCCCAGCATTTT
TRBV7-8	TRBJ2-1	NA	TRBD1	CASKELGQVKNEQFF	TGTGCCAGCAAGGAGCTGGGACAGGTTAAGAATGAGCAGTTCTTC
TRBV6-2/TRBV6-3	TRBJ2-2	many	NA	CASSYSINRDRIITGELFF	TGTGCCAGCAGTTACTCTATAAACCGGGACCGAATCATCACCGGGGAGCTGTTTTTT
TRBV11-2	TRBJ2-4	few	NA	CASSFGQTNKNIQYF	TGTGCCAGCAGCTTCGGGCAGACAAACAAAAACATTCAGTACTTC